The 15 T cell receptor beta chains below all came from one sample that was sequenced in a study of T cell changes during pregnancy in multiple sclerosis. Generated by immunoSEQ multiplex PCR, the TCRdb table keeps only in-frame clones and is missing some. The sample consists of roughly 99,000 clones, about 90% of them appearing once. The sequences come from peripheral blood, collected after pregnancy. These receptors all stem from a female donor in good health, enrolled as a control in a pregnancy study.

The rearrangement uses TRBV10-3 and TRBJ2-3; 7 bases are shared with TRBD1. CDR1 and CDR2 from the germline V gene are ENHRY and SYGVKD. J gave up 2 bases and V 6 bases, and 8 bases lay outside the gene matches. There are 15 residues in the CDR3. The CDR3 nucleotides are TGTGCCATCAGGAGGGACAGTTGGGCCACAGATACGCAGTATTTT. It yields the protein CAIRRDSWATDTQYF.

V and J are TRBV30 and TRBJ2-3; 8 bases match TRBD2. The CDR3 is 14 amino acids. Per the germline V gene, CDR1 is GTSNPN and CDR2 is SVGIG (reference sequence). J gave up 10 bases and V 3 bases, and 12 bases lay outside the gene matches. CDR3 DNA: TGTGCCTGGAGGAGACGGGGGGGCCCTGGGGCGCAGTATTTT. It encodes CAWRRRGGPGAQYF.

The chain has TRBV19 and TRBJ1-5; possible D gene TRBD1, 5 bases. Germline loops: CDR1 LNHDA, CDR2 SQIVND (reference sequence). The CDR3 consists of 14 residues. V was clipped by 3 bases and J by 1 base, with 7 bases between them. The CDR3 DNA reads TGTGCCAGTAGTATTGACAGCAGCAATCAGCCCCAGCATTTT. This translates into CASSIDSSNQPQHF.

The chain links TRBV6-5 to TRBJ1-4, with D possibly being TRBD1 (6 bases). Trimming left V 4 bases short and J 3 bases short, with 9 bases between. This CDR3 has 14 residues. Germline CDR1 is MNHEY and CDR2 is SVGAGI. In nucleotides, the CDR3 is TGTGCCAGCAGTTCCGGACAGCCTAATGAAAAACTGTTTTTT. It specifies CASSSGQPNEKLFF.

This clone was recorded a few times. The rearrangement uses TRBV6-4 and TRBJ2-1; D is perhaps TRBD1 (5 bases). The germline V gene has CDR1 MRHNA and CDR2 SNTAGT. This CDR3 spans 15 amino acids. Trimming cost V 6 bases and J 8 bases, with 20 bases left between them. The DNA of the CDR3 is TGTGCCAGCAGAGAGCTGCCAGGGTCTAGTGATGAGCAGTTCTTC. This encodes CASRELPGSSDEQFF.

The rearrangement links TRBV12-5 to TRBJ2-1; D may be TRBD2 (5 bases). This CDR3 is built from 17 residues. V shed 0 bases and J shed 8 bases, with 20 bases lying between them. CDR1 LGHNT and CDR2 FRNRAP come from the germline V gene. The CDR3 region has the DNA TGTGCTAGTGGTTTGGTAATTACTGGCGGGTTTTTGGATGAGCAGTTCTTC. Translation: CASGLVITGGFLDEQFF.

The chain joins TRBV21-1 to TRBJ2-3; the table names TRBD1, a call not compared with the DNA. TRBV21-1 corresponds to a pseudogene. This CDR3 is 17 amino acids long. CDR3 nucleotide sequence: TGTGCCAGCAGCCCCCAACCGACAGTTTTTTACACAGATACGCAGTATTTT. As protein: CASSPQPTVFYTDTQYF.

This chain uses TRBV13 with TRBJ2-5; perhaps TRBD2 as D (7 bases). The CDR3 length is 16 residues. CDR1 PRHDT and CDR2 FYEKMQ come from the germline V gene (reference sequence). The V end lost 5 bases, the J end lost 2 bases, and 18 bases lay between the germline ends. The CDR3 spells CASSHTGRGRQETQYF. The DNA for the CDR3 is TGTGCCAGCAGCCATACCGGGCGGGGGCGTCAAGAGACCCAGTACTTC.

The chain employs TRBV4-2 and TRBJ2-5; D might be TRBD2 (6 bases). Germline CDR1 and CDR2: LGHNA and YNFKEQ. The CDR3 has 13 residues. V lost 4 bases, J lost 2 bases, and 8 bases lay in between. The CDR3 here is CASSPSDQETQYF. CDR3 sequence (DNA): TGTGCCAGCAGCCCTAGCGATCAAGAGACCCAGTACTTC.

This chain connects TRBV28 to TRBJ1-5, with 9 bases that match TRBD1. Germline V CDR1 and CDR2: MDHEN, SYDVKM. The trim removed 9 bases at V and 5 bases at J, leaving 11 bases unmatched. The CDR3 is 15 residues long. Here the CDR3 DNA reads TGTGCCAGTCCCCCGGGACAGGGATCGTATCAGCCCCAGCATTTT. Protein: CASPPGQGSYQPQHF.

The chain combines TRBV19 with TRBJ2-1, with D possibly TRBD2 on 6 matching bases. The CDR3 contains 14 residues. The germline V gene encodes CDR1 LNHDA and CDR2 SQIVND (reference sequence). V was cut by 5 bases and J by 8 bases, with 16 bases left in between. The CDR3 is CASSAGIAADEQFF. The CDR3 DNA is TGTGCCAGTAGTGCAGGAATAGCGGCCGATGAGCAGTTCTTC.

The chain's CDR3 is CASSPVAGGSYEQYF. The CDR3 bases are TGCGCCAGCAGCCCGGTAGCGGGGGGGTCCTACGAGCAGTACTTC. The gene calls are TRBV5-1 and TRBJ2-7, with 11 bases aligning to TRBD2. This CDR3 has 15 amino acids. Germline-derived CDR1 and CDR2 are SGHRS and YFSETQ. After removal of 4 bases from V and 1 base from J, the junction contained 4 bases not matched to a gene. Based on the CDR3 plus reference TRBV5-1 and TRBJ2-7, the full variable domain is KAGVTQTPRYLIKTRGQQVTLSCSPISGHRSVSWYQQTPGQGLQFLFEYFSETQRNKGNFPGRFSGRQFSNSRSEMNVSTLELGDSALYLCASSPVAGGSYEQYFGPGTRLTVT.

CDR3 nucleotides: TGTGCTAGTGGTTCCCATCTGCCCGGACTAAATTACGAGCAGTACTTC. Amino acids: CASGSHLPGLNYEQYF. J is TRBJ2-5 and V is TRBV12-5, with a tentative D call TRBD2 (6 bases). The J call may not be correct, given that the DNA end is closer to TRBJ2-7. This CDR3 region has 16 residues. Per the germline V gene, CDR1 is LGHNT and CDR2 is FRNRAP.

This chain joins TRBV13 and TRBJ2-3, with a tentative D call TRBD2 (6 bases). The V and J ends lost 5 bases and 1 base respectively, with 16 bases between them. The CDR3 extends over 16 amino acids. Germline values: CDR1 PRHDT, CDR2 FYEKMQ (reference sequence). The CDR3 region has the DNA TGTGCCAGCAGCCCAGGGTTGGGCGGGGGCACAGATACGCAGTATTTT. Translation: CASSPGLGGGTDTQYF.

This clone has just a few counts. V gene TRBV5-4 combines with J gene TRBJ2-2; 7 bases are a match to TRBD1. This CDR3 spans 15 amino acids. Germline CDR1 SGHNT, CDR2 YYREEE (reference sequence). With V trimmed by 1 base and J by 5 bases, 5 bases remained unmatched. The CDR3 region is CASSLQGVNTGELFF. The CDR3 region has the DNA TGTGCCAGCAGCTTGCAGGGGGTTAATACCGGGGAGCTGTTTTTT.